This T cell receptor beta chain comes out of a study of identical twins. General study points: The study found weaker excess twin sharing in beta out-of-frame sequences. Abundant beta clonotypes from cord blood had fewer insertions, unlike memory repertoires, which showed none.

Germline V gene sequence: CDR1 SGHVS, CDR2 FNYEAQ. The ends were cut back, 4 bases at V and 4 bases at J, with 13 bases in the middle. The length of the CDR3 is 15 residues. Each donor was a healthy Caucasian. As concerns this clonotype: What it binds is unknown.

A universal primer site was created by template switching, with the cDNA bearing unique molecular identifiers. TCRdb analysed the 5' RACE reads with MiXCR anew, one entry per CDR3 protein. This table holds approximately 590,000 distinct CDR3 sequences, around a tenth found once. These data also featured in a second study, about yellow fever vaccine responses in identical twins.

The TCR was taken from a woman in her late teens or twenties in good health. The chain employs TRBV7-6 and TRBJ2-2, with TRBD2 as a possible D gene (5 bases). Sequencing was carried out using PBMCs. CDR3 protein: CASSYTDYFTGELFF. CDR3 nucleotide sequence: TGTGCCAGCAGCTACACCGACTATTTCACCGGGGAGCTGTTTTTT.